Shown below are 24 T cell receptor beta chains from a single sample sequenced in a study of metastatic and nonmetastatic thyroid tumors (TCRdb year 2020). No patient had received any treatment before thyroid surgery. Library creation used PCR. Sequenced on an Illumina HiSeq 4000. In-frame beta chains were kept once TCRdb had trimmed the public reads at Q25 with fastp and called clones with MiXCR. The sample table contains about 69,000 clones; only one count was recorded for more than 13% of them. The ten largest clones add up to 6.5% of the sample. Source material: blood. These receptor sequences come from a male donor with papillary thyroid cancer or a benign thyroid nodule (not recorded which). Some clones in this sample may be carry-over from other donors' samples.

Regarding this clone: This may be a read error: a much more frequent sequence differs by one nucleotide. Other DNA sequences of this sample code for an identical CDR3. The gene calls are TRBV13 and TRBJ2-2; no definite D call. Germline-derived CDR1 and CDR2 are PRHDT and FYEKMQ (reference sequence). The CDR3 has 18 residues. V dropped 5 bases and J dropped 4 bases, with 23 bases sitting between them. CDR3 in DNA: TGTGCCAGCAGCCAAGGACCAGCTGGAGACTCGAGCACCGGGGAGCTGTTTTTT. Its translation is CASSQGPAGDSSTGELFF.

This clone was picked up many times. Other DNA sequences in the same sample also yield this CDR3. CDR3 in amino acids: CASSSGRYNSPLHF. The CDR3 nucleotides are TGTGCCAGCAGTTCGGGACGTTATAATTCACCCCTCCACTTT. This chain links TRBV27 with TRBJ1-6; D might be TRBD1 (5 bases). The CDR3 runs to 14 residues. Germline V gene lookup returns CDR1 MNHEY and CDR2 SMNVEV (reference sequence). V lost 4 bases to trimming and J lost 4 bases, with 8 bases between them.

This clone was counted many times. V and J are TRBV2 and TRBJ1-5, with 9 bases matching TRBD1. After removal of 5 bases from V and 6 bases from J, the junction contained 5 bases not matched to a gene. The CDR3 has 14 amino acids. Germline values: CDR1 SNHLY, CDR2 FYNNEI. Here the CDR3 DNA reads TGTGCCAGCAGTCGGGACAGGGAGGGTCAGCCCCAGCATTTT. It translates to CASSRDREGQPQHF.

V is TRBV5-1 and J is TRBJ1-3; no clear D. Trimming shortened V by 7 bases and J by 4 bases, and 15 bases separated the two germline ends. There are 14 residues in the CDR3. The germline V gene has CDR1 SGHRS and CDR2 YFSETQ. CDR3 loop: CASRGAMAGNTIYF. The CDR3 DNA reads as TGCGCCAGCCGAGGAGCCATGGCGGGAAACACCATATATTTT.

There are many counts of this clone. The CDR3 sequence: CASSPTLADLYEQYV. The CDR3, as DNA: TGTGCCAGCTCACCAACCCTAGCGGACTTGTACGAGCAGTACGTC. V usage is TRBV18 and J usage is TRBJ2-7; 7 bases agree with TRBD2. The CDR3 length is 15 residues. The J segment lost 4 bases and the V segment lost 2 bases, leaving 8 bases of the junction unmatched. CDR1 is KGHSH and CDR2 is LQKENI in the germline V gene.

This clone has a handful of counts. This chain connects TRBV28 to TRBJ1-2; 9 bases line up with TRBD1. The CDR3 loop spans 17 amino acids. CDR1 is MDHEN, CDR2 SYDVKM, per germline. Trimming removed 5 bases from V and 7 bases from J; junction bases left unmatched: 17. CDR3 region: CASSRSGTGLLGGGYTF. The CDR3 DNA sequence: TGTGCCAGCAGTCGAAGTGGGACAGGGCTACTTGGTGGTGGCTACACCTTC.

J is TRBJ2-7 and V is TRBV4-2, with D perhaps matching TRBD1 (5 bases). With 0 bases removed from V and 7 bases from J, the gap between germline ends came to 10 bases. This CDR3 is built from 13 residues. Germline values: CDR1 LGHNA, CDR2 YNFKEQ. The CDR3 protein is CASSQEGAGEQYV. The CDR3 coding sequence is TGTGCCAGCAGCCAAGAAGGGGCTGGGGAGCAGTACGTC.

Comment on this clone: A clone one base away is much larger, so this may be a read error. Other DNA sequences in the sample encode the same CDR3. The V call is TRBV7-9, the J call TRBJ2-5; no clear D gene. Trimming shortened V by 1 base and J by 4 bases, and 16 bases separated the two germline ends. The CDR3 loop spans 16 amino acids. Germline values: CDR1 SEHNR, CDR2 FQNEAQ (reference sequence). The CDR3 DNA reads TGTGCCAGCAGCTTAGAGGGCGGTCCCCGGATAGAGACCCAGTACTTC. It yields the protein CASSLEGGPRIETQYF.

In its sample, this clone was seen many times. Other DNA sequences in the sample encode the same CDR3. V usage is TRBV11-2 and J usage is TRBJ2-1; a weak D match, TRBD2 (5 bases). Germline V lookup: CDR1 SGHAT, CDR2 FQNNGV. V gave up 5 bases and J gave up 0 bases, with 8 bases separating them. The CDR3 sequence is 14 residues long. This CDR3 reads CASSRGSSYNEQFF. The CDR3 DNA sequence: TGTGCCAGCAGCCGAGGGAGCTCCTACAATGAGCAGTTCTTC.

The chain recombines TRBV6-1 with TRBJ2-3, with 11 bases lining up with TRBD2. J lost 8 bases, V lost 3 bases, and 7 bases had no gene match. Germline values: CDR1 MNHNS, CDR2 SASEGT. There are 15 residues in the CDR3. CDR3 in DNA: TGTGCCAGCAGTGAGGATAGCGGGGGGGCGGGTACGCAGTATTTT. Its protein product is CASSEDSGGAGTQYF.

Comments on this clone: Germline and junction disagree at one end, which may indicate a read error. The J gene is TRBJ1-5, the V gene TRBV7-2; 8 bases map to TRBD1. From germline, CDR1 is SGHTA and CDR2 FQGNSA. The CDR3 extends over 19 amino acids. The CDR3 region has the DNA TGTGCCATCAGCTTATGCGGACAGGGAGGGGGATATAGCAATCAGCCCCAGCATTTT. The encoded protein is CAISLCGQGGGYSNQPQHF. Based on the CDR3 plus reference TRBV7-2 and TRBJ1-5, the full variable domain is GAGVSQSPSNKVTEKGKDVELRCDPISGHTALYWYRQSLGQGLEFLIYFQGNSAPDKSGLPSDRFSAERTGGSVSTLTIQRTQQEDSAVYLCAISLCGQGGGYSNQPQHFGDGTRLSIL.

V is TRBV20-1 and J is TRBJ1-1; no firm D call. The germline V gene has CDR1 DFQATT and CDR2 SNEGSKA (reference sequence). The CDR3 is 12 residues long. V was pared by 8 bases and J by 1 base, with 11 bases between. The CDR3 region is CSWQEWNTEAFF. The CDR3 region has the DNA TGCAGTTGGCAGGAGTGGAACACTGAAGCTTTCTTT.

This clone was observed many times. V usage is TRBV4-1 and J usage is TRBJ2-7; TRBD2 agrees at 12 bases. In germline, CDR1 is MGHRA, CDR2 YSYEKL. J lost 0 bases, V lost 0 bases, and 0 bases had no gene match. The CDR3 is 16 amino acids. CDR3 residues: CASSQEGLAGSYEQYF. DNA of the CDR3: TGCGCCAGCAGCCAAGAGGGACTAGCGGGCTCCTACGAGCAGTACTTC.

The chain uses TRBV6-4 and TRBJ2-1, with TRBD1 identical over 8 bases. Losses at the gene ends were 6 bases for V and 8 bases for J; bases not matched to a gene: 18. Germline CDR1 and CDR2: MRHNA and SNTAGT. This CDR3 has 17 residues. CDR3: CASSQGARGEGRHEQFF. DNA for the CDR3: TGTGCCAGCAGCCAGGGGGCGCGGGGCGAGGGCCGGCATGAGCAGTTCTTC.

This clone was seen repeatedly, ten times or more. The chain carries TRBV25-1 and TRBJ1-4, with D maybe TRBD1 (5 bases). V lost 3 bases to trimming and J lost 8 bases, with 13 bases between them. CDR1 MGHDK and CDR2 SYGVNS come from the germline V gene. The CDR3 contains 14 residues. The CDR3 bases are TGTGCCAGCAGTGACGCCAGGGAAGGGGAAAAACTGTTTTTT. Translation gives CASSDAREGEKLFF.

As regards this clone: A much larger clone lies one base from this, so it may be a read error. This chain uses TRBV27 with TRBJ2-5, with D maybe TRBD2 (5 bases). V gave up 5 bases and J gave up 0 bases, with 16 bases separating them. CDR1 MNHEY and CDR2 SMNVEV come from the germline V gene (reference sequence). This CDR3 has 16 amino acids. The CDR3 loop reads CASSPGNSANQETQYF. The CDR3 DNA sequence: TGTGCCAGCAGTCCCGGGAATAGCGCGAACCAAGAGACCCAGTACTTC.

This clone has at least ten counts. V and J are TRBV14 and TRBJ2-1, with TRBD1 as a possible D gene (5 bases). The V end was cut by 4 bases, the J end by 6 bases, with 13 bases between. The CDR3 runs 14 residues. In germline, CDR1 is SGHDN, CDR2 FVKESK. The CDR3 here is CASSPLSGANEQFF. Here the CDR3 DNA reads TGTGCCAGCAGCCCCCTCAGTGGGGCCAATGAGCAGTTCTTC.

This clone was seen many times. The chain has TRBV9 and TRBJ2-2; TRBD1 matches 7 bases. Germline values: CDR1 SGDLS, CDR2 YYNGEE. The CDR3 has 15 amino acids. Trimming at V came to 4 bases and at J to 3 bases, leaving 6 bases not matched to a gene. The CDR3 spells CASSSLTGHTGELFF. The CDR3 DNA sequence: TGTGCCAGCAGCTCGTTGACAGGGCACACCGGGGAGCTGTTTTTT.

To note about this clone: A much larger clone sits a single nucleotide away, making a read error possible. In the same sample, other DNA sequences code for this CDR3. J is TRBJ1-1 and V is TRBV20-1; no reliable D call. Germline V CDR1 and CDR2: DFQATT, SNEGSKA (reference sequence). V dropped 4 bases and J dropped 7 bases, with 7 bases sitting between them. This CDR3 is built from 10 residues. The CDR3 DNA reads TGCAGTGCTAACGGAGGTGAAGCTTTCTTT. Protein product: CSANGGEAFF.

The chain employs TRBV5-1 and TRBJ1-1, with D tentatively TRBD1 (6 bases). V lost 5 bases, J lost 4 bases, and 15 bases lay in between. The CDR3 sequence is 14 residues long. Germline V gene data show CDR1 as SGHRS and CDR2 as YFSETQ. The CDR3 DNA is TGCGCCAGCAGTGAGGGGGGGCGAAGCACTGAAGCTTTCTTT. Amino acid sequence: CASSEGGRSTEAFF.

This clone was picked up many times. V and J are TRBV24-1 and TRBJ2-6, with a weak D call TRBD2 (7 bases). The CDR3 loop spans 17 amino acids. V lost 4 bases to trimming and J lost 1 base, with 13 bases between them. Germline loops: CDR1 KGHDR, CDR2 SFDVKD. The CDR3 sequence is CATSEPGGSSGANVLTF. CDR3 bases: TGTGCCACCAGTGAGCCGGGGGGCAGTTCTGGGGCCAACGTCCTGACTTTC.

V and J are TRBV5-1 and TRBJ2-2, with 11 positions matching TRBD2. The CDR3 length is 21 residues. V lost 0 bases and J lost 0; bases outside the gene matches: 13. CDR1 is SGHRS, CDR2 YFSETQ, per germline. CDR3: CASSLGPGGLAVGTNTGELFF. In DNA, the CDR3 is TGCGCCAGCAGCTTGGGCCCGGGGGGACTAGCGGTAGGCACGAACACCGGGGAGCTGTTTTTT.

The sample holds many counts of this clone. The chain carries TRBV3-1 and TRBJ2-2; perhaps TRBD2 as D (7 bases). Trimming left V 3 bases short and J 2 bases short, with 16 bases between. The CDR3 sequence is 17 residues long. Germline-derived CDR1 and CDR2 are LGHDT and YNNKEL (reference sequence). The chain's CDR3 is CASSHVAGADNTGELFF. CDR3 DNA: TGTGCCAGCAGCCATGTGGCGGGGGCCGATAACACCGGGGAGCTGTTTTTT.

As concerns this clone: A clone one base away is much larger, so this may be a read error. Other nucleotide sequences from this sample produce the same CDR3. The rearrangement uses TRBV5-6 and TRBJ1-5; 8 positions match TRBD1. This CDR3 spans 15 amino acids. The V gene's germline CDR1 is SGHDT and CDR2 YYEEEE. CDR3 region: CASSPGGLSNQPQHF. In DNA, the CDR3 is TGTGCCAGCAGCCCAGGGGGCTTGAGCAATCAGCCCCAACATTTT. The entire variable domain, with the rest obtained from reference TRBV5-6 and TRBJ1-5, is as follows: DAGVTQSPTHLIKTRGQQVTLRCSPKSGHDTVSWYQQALGQGPQFIFQYYEEEERQRGNFPDRFSGHQFPNYSSELNVNALLLGDSALYLCASSPGGLSNQPQHFGDGTRLSIL.